Given below is one TCR beta chain in context. The source of the sample is a study of blood T cell repertoires in COVID-19. Study-level background: COVID-19 samples, acute and convalescent, were from the United States, Italy and Spain. Sample material is recorded as cDNA or gDNA derived from T cells, B-cell-depleted T cells, or PBMCs.

In the source study's methods: Quantification of nucleated cells was approximated via reference gene primer amplification. Repertoires were generated with immunoSEQ multiplex PCR, while TCRdb's copy carries only in-frame clones and drops some. The V and J calls and the clone size are those of that table, but D and trimming were determined from the DNA. The sample holds 140,000 or so clones, around 81% seen once. The CDR3 spans 16 residues. The V gene end was trimmed by 6 bases and the J gene end by 0 bases; junction bases not matched to a gene: 7. The germline gives CDR1 SGHAT, CDR2 FQNNGV. The sequencing input was peripheral blood. This chain joins TRBV11-2 and TRBJ2-2; 7 bases align to TRBD1. The clonotype originates from a woman between 50 and 59 years old with acute or convalescent COVID-19. As DNA, the CDR3 is TGTGCCAGCAGACAGGCCGGGACAGCGAACACCGGGGAGCTGTTTTTT. It is translated as CASRQAGTANTGELFF.